This T cell receptor (beta chain) was identified in a study of blood T cell repertoires in COVID-19 (TCRdb year 2020). For the study in its entirety: Samples from collaborators originated in the United States, Italy and Spain and spanned both the acute and convalescent phases of COVID-19. The prospective study material was composed of cDNA or gDNA derived from T cells, B-cell-depleted T cells, or PBMCs. Deeply sampled blood TCRbeta repertoires from subjects exposed to, actively infected with, or recovered from COVID-19 were included in the dataset. The repertoires were released in a freely available public database intended as a resource for research on the immune response to SARS-CoV-2. The samples were drawn from the first 160 participants of the ongoing ImmuneRACE study and from 950 to 1,500 subjects provided by 6 global collaborators. Sample metadata almost always included a de-identified subject ID, COVID-19 status, age in years and sex. HLA class I and class II types, where available, came from metadata supplied by the sample provider rather than from assay-based typing. What the research found in general, with its limitations: How much clinical and demographic metadata was included differed by source and by participant, and the metadata was provided uncurated.

One collaborating source in Seattle enrolled patients while the patients were actively infected and followed the patients over time throughout the course of disease. Whole blood was collected in K2EDTA tubes by collaborating institutions according to the institutions' own protocols. For TCRbeta analysis, collaborator samples were shipped as frozen whole blood, as isolated PBMCs, or as DNA extracted from either sample type. V trim: 6 bases; J trim: 2 bases; unmatched bases: 2. The germline V gene specifies MNHEY as CDR1 and SVGAGI as CDR2. The CDR3 goes from the cysteine to the phenylalanine over 14 residues. Just CDR3 DNA is preserved here, 42 bases in frame from base 1. TCRbeta CDR3 regions were amplified from genomic DNA by means of the immunoSEQ Assay, a bias-controlled multiplex PCR. The study's processing was this. Within the assay, amplification of reference gene primers was used to estimate how many nucleated cells each sample contained. To quantify the absolute abundance of each unique TCRbeta CDR3 rearrangement, sequence reads were collapsed and filtered. Productive Simpson clonality was computed per sample as the square root of Simpson's diversity index over productive rearrangements. TCRdb stores this immuneACCESS table with in-frame sequences only. Part of the clones is absent; in the studies checked, under half of the shortfall reflects unresolved V genes, and no reason is known for the rest. V, J and clone size derive from that table, while D and trimming were established from the DNA sequence. The sample table contains roughly 310,000 clones; only one count was recorded for 85% to 90% of them. The leading ten clones occupy roughly 2.8% of the sample.

A single count supports this clone. What this receptor recognizes is not known. No much larger clone is present one base from it, and per-base qualities are unavailable. The rearranged chain carries TRBV6-5 and TRBJ2-7, with 12 central nucleotides matching TRBD2. Sequenced: peripheral blood. This receptor was obtained from a woman in her 30s with COVID-19, enrolled during active disease. The bases are TGTGCCAGCAGGCTAGCGGGAGGGCCCTACGAGCAGTACTTC. It translates as CASRLAGGPYEQYF.